A single T cell receptor beta chain is shown here with its context. Its antigen is undetermined. This specimen comes from a study of T cell responses to AZD1222 COVID-19 vaccine. General study points: Nearly half of spike-specific TCRs reportedly target variant regions that are unmutated in the B.1.351 and B.1.1.7 variants. A mostly white British donor set with more females was recruited, and clonal diversity was possibly underestimated.

Data came from immunoSEQ multiplex PCR; TCRdb stores just in-frame clones and leaves some out. The top ten clones hold over 3% of a sample with 95,000 to 150,000 clones, around 89% of them seen once. This CDR3 is 11 amino acids long. Germline assignment: CDR1 DFQATT and CDR2 SNEGSKA (reference sequence). With 3 bases removed from V and 6 bases from J, the gap between germline ends came to 9 bases. Specimen: peripheral blood, collected on day 0 of AZD1222 vaccination. This rearrangement joins TRBV20-1 to TRBJ2-7; D gene uncertain. The source of this sequence is an adult in good health. CDR3 loop: CSASLFGEQYF. The CDR3 DNA reads TGCAGTGCTAGTCTTTTTGGCGAGCAGTACTTC.